This T cell receptor beta chain stems from a study of cytomegalovirus exposure and HLA in healthy donors. Study-wide results and caveats: Accounts indicate the classifier identified cytomegalovirus status with strong specificity and sensitivity.

As regards this clone: What it recognizes is unknown. At one of its ends the junction is not consistent with the germline gene, which may arise from a read error.

The PCR used 60 Vbeta and 13 Jbeta primers. Data came from immunoSEQ multiplex PCR; TCRdb stores just in-frame clones and leaves some out. The sample includes about 150,000 clones, 78% of them seen just once. The germline V gene has CDR1 SGHKS and CDR2 YYEKEE (reference sequence). This CDR3 contains 14 residues. The chain recombines TRBV5-5 with TRBJ2-6, with a weak D call TRBD1 (5 bases). This TCR was sampled from a woman aged 40 to 50 in good health and CMV-seropositive. Sequencing was performed on PBMCs. The CDR3 DNA sequence: TGTGCCAGCAGCTTGCAGGGCGCGGCCAACGGCCTGACTTTC. Amino acids: CASSLQGAANGLTF.